In this sample, the clone carrying this TCR beta chain turned up a few times. Its antigen is not known. This sample was included in a study of early T cells in non-severe SARS-CoV-2 infection. In the study overall: Sequencing was performed on bulk RNA from unsorted whole blood, leaving chains unpaired. Study-level points and caveats: VDJdb-based annotation leaned toward anti-spike CD8 responses and missed private and CD4 specificities.

Germline V gene sequence: CDR1 DFQATT, CDR2 SNEGSKA (reference sequence). The CDR3 consists of 15 residues. Trimming removed 0 bases at V and 6 bases at J, with 15 bases between. Separate cDNA molecules each had unique molecular identifiers attached to them. TCRdb re-called the 5' RACE reads with MiXCR, one entry per CDR3 protein. The sample yields 20,000 to 25,000 distinct CDR3 sequences, approximately 4.8% seen once. This sequence joins TRBV20-1 and TRBJ1-5; the D gene is possibly TRBD1 (6 bases). The sample consisted of whole blood. This sequence originates from an adult who was a healthcare worker with PCR-confirmed SARS-CoV-2 infection or an uninfected control (not recorded which). The CDR3 region is CSARDYDRIGQPQHF. The CDR3 DNA sequence: TGCAGTGCTAGAGACTATGACAGGATAGGTCAGCCCCAGCATTTT.